The sequence of this TCR beta chain was determined in a study of cytomegalovirus exposure and HLA in healthy donors. Study-level results: A link between a missense DCLRE1C variant and TCR beta V- and J-gene trimming emerged from a later analysis.

Of note for this clone: Its antigen remains unidentified.

Germline loops: CDR1 KGHSH, CDR2 LQKENI. This CDR3 spans 16 amino acids. Trimming took off 3 bases at V and 4 bases at J, with 18 bases between the two ends. Primers: 60 Vbeta forward and 13 Jbeta reverse. Profiled with immunoSEQ multiplex PCR; TCRdb holds only in-frame clones, not every one. The table shows around 200,000 clones, with roughly 87% occurring only once. The J gene is TRBJ1-1, the V gene TRBV18; TRBD1 might be the D (5 bases). The clonotype comes from a man in his fifties or sixties in good health and CMV-seronegative. The specimen was PBMCs. Written as DNA, the CDR3 is TGTGCCAGCTCACCCCCGGGTGGCAGGGTGGTCACTGAAGCTTTCTTT. As protein: CASSPPGGRVVTEAFF.